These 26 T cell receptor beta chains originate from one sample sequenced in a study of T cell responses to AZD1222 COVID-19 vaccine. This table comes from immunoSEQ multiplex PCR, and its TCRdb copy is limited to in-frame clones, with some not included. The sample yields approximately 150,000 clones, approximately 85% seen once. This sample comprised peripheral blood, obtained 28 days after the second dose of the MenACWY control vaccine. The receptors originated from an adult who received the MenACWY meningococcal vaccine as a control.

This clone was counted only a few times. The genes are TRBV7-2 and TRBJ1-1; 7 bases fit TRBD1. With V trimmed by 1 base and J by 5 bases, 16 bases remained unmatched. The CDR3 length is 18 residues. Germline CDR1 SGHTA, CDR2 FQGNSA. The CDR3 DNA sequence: TGTGCCAGCAGCTTAGTGGTAGGTAGAAGGACAGGAGGAACTGAAGCTTTCTTT. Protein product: CASSLVVGRRTGGTEAFF.

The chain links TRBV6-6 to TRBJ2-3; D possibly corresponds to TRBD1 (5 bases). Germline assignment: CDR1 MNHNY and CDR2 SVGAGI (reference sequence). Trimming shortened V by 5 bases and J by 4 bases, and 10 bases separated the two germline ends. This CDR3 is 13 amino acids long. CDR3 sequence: CASSRRGPDTQYF. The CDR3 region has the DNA TGTGCCAGCAGTAGAAGGGGTCCAGATACGCAGTATTTT.

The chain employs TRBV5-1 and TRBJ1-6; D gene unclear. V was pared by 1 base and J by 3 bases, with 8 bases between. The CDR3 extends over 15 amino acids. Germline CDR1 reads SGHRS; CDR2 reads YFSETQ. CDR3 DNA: TGCGCCAGCAGCTTGAACGACCACTATAATTCACCCCTCCACTTT. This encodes CASSLNDHYNSPLHF.

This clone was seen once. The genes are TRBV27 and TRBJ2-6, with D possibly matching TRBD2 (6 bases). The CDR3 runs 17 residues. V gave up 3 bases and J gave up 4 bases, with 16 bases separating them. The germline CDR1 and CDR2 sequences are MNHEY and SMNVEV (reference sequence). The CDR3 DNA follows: TGTGCCAGCAGTTTGGGACTGAGGCATGGGGGGGCCAACGTCCTGACTTTC. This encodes CASSLGLRHGGANVLTF.

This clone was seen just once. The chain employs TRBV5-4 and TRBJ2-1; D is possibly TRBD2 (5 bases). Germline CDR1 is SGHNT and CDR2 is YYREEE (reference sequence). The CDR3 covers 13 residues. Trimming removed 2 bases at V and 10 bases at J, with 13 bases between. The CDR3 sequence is CASSFPLVREQFF. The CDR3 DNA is TGTGCCAGCAGCTTTCCACTAGTCCGGGAGCAGTTCTTC. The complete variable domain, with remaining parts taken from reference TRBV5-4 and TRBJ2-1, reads ETGVTQSPTHLIKTRGQQVTLRCSSQSGHNTVSWYQQALGQGPQFIFQYYREEENGRGNFPPRFSGLQFPNYSSELNVNALELDDSALYLCASSFPLVREQFFGPGTRLTVL.

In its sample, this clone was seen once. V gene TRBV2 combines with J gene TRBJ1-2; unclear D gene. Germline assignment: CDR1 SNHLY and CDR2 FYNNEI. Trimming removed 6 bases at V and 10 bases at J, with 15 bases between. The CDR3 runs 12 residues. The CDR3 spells CASRGQAHYYTF. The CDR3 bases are TGTGCCAGCAGGGGCCAGGCTCACTACTACACCTTC.

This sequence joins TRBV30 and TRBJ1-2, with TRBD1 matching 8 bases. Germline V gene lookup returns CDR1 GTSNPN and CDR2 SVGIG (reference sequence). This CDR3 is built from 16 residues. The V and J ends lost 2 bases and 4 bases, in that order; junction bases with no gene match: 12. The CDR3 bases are TGTGCCTGGAGTCCAGGGACAGGAGGGCTTCGCTATGGCTACACCTTC. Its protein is CAWSPGTGGLRYGYTF.

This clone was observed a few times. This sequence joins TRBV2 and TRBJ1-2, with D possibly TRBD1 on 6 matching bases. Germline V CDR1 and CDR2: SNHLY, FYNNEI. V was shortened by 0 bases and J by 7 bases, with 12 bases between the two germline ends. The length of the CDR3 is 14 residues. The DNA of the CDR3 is TGTGCCAGCAGTGAAGCGCGGGGGGCGGGTGGCTACACCTTC. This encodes CASSEARGAGGYTF.

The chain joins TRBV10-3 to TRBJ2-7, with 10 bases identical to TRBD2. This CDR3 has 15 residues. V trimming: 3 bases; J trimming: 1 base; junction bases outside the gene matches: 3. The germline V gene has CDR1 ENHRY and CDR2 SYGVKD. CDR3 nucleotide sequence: TGTGCCATCAGTGATTCTAGCGGGAGTTCCTACGAGCAGTACTTC. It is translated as CAISDSSGSSYEQYF.

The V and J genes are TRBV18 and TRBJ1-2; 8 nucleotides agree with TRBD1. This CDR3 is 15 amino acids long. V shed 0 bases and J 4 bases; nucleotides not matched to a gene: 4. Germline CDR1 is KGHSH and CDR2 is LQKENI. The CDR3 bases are TGTGCCAGCTCACCACCGGGACAGGTAGTCTATGGCTACACCTTC. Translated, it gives CASSPPGQVVYGYTF. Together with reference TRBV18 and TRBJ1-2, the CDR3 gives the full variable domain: NAGVMQNPRHLVRRRGQEARLRCSPMKGHSHVYWYRQLPEEGLKFMVYLQKENIIDESGMPKERFSAEFPKEGPSILRIQQVVRGDSAAYFCASSPPGQVVYGYTFGSGTRLTVV.

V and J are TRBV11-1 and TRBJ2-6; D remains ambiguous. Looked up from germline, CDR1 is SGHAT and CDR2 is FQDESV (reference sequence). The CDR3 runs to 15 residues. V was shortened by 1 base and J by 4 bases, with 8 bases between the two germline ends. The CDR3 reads CASSLGAFGANVLTF. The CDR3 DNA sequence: TGTGCCAGCAGCTTAGGGGCCTTCGGGGCCAACGTCCTGACTTTC.

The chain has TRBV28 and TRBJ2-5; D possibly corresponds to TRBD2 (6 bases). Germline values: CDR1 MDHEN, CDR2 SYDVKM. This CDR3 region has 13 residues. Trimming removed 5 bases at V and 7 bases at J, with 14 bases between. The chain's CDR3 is CASSDRARGTQYF. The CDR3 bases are TGTGCCAGCAGTGATCGGGCGCGGGGGACCCAGTACTTC. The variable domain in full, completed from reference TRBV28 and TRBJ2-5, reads DVKVTQSSRYLVKRTGEKVFLECVQDMDHENMFWYRQDPGLGLRLIYFSYDVKMKEKGDIPEGYSVSREKKERFSLILESASTNQTSMYLCASSDRARGTQYFGPGTRLLVL.

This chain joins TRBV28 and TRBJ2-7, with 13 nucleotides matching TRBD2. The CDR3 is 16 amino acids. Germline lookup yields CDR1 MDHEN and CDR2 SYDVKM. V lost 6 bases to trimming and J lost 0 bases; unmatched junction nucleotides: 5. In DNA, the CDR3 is TGTGCCAGCAGAGGACTAGCGGGAGTTTACTCCTACGAGCAGTACTTC. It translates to CASRGLAGVYSYEQYF.

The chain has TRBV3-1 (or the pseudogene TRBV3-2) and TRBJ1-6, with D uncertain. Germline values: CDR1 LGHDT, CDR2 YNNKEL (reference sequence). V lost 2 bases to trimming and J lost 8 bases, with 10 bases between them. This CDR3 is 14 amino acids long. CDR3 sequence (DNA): TGTGCCAGCAGCCAACGGGGATCGTATTCACCCCTCCACTTT. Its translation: CASSQRGSYSPLHF.

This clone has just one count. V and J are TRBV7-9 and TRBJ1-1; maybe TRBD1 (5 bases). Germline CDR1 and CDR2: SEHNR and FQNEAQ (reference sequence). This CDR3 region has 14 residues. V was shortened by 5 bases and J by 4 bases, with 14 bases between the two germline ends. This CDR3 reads CASSPGSWSTEAFF. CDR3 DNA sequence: TGTGCCAGCAGCCCAGGGAGCTGGAGCACTGAAGCTTTCTTT.

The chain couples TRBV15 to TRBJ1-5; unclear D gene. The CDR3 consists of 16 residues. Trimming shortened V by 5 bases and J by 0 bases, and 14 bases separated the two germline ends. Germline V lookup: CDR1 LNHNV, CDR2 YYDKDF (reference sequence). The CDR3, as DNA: TGTGCCACCAGCTTCCGGGCGATCAATAGCAATCAGCCCCAGCATTTT. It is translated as CATSFRAINSNQPQHF. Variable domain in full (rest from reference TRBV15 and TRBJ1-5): DAMVIQNPRYQVTQFGKPVTLSCSQTLNHNVMYWYQQKSSQAPKLLFHYYDKDFNNEADTPDNFQSRRPNTSFCFLDIRSPGLGDTAMYLCATSFRAINSNQPQHFGDGTRLSIL.

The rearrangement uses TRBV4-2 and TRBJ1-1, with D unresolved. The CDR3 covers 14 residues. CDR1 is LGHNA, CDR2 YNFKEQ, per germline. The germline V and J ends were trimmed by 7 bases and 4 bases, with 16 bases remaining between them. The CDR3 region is CASNNEGRVTEAFF. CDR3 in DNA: TGTGCCAGCAATAACGAAGGGCGAGTCACTGAAGCTTTCTTT.

CDR3 residues: CASSLLLAVDSQYF. Written as DNA, the CDR3 is TGTGCCAGCAGCTTACTATTAGCGGTCGATTCACAGTACTTC. This chain links TRBV7-2 with TRBJ2-5; a weak D match, TRBD2 (6 bases). CDR3 length equals 14 residues. V was shortened by 2 bases and J by 11 bases, with 18 bases between the two germline ends. Germline V lookup: CDR1 SGHTA, CDR2 FQGNSA.

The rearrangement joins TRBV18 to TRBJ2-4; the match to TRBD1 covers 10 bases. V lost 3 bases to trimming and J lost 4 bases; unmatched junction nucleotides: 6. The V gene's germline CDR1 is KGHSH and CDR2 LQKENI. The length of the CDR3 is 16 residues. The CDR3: CASSPVTGGHKNIQYF. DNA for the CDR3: TGTGCCAGCTCACCCGTGACAGGGGGCCATAAAAACATTCAGTACTTC.

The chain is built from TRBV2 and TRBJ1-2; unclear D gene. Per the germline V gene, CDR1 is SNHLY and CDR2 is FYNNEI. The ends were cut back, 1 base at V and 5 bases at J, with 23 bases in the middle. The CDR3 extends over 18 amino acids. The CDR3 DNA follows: TGTGCCAGCAGTGAAGGAGGCGGGTTCTCGTTACGGCCATATGGCTACACCTTC. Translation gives CASSEGGGFSLRPYGYTF.

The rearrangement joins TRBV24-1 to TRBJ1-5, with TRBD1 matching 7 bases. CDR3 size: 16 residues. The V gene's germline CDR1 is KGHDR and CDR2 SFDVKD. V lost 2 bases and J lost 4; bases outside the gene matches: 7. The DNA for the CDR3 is TGTGCCACCAGTGATTCGGGGCCAGGGGGTAATCAGCCCCAGCATTTT. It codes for CATSDSGPGGNQPQHF.

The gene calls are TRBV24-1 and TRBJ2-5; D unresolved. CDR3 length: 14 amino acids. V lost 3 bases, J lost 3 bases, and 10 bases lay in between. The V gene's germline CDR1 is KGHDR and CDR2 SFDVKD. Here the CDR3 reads CATSDPGPKETQYF. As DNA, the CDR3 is TGTGCCACCAGTGATCCCGGACCCAAAGAGACCCAGTACTTC.

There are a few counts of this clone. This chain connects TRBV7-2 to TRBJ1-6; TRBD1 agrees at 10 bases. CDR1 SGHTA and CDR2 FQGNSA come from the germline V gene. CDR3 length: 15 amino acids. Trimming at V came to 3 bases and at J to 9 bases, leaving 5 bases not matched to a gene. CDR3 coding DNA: TGTGCCAGCAGCTTCCAGACAGGGGGCGGTTCACCCCTCCACTTT. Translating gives CASSFQTGGGSPLHF.

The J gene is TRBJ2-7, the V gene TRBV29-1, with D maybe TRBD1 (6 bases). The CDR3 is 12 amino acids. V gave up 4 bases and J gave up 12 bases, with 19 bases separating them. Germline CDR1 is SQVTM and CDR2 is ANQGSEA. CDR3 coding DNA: TGCAGCGTTGGGGACAAGGGTAGCATTTGGTACTTC. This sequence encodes CSVGDKGSIWYF.

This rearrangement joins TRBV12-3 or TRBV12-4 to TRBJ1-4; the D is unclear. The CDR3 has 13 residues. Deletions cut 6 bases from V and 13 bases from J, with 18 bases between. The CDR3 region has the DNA TGTGCCAGCAGGAGGGAAGCCCTTAGGAGACTGTTTTTT. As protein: CASRREALRRLFF.

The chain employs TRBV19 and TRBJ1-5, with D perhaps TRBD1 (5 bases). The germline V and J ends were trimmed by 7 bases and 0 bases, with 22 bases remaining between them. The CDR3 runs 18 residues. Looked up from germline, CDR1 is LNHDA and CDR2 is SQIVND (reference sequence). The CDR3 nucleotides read TGTGCCAGTACCGACCCCAGGGAATCGAGCTATAGCAATCAGCCCCAGCATTTT. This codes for CASTDPRESSYSNQPQHF.